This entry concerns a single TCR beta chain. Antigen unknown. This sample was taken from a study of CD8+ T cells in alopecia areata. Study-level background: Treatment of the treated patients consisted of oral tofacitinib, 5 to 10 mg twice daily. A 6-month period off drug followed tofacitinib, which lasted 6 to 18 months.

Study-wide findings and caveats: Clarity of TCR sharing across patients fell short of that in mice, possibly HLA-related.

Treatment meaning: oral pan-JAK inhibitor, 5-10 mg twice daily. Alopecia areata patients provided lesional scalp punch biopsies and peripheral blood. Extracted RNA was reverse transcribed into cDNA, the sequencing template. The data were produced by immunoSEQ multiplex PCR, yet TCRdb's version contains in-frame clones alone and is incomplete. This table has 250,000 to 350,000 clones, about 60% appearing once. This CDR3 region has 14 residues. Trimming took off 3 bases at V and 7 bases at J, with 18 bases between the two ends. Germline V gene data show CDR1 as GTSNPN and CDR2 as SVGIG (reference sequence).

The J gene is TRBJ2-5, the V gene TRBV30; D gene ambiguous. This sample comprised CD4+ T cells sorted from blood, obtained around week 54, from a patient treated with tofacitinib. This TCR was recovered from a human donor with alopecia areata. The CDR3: CAWSSSAPSGTQYF. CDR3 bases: TGTGCCTGGAGCTCCTCGGCCCCAAGTGGGACCCAGTACTTC.